This T cell receptor (beta chain) appears in the sequencing data of a study of lymphopenia after photon versus proton radiotherapy. Whole-study results and caveats: Better survival with proton therapy was suggested as possible, not demonstrated. Larger post-nadir TCR diversity loss correlated inversely with survival in deceased patients. Under photons, naive T cells and diversity fell while effector/memory populations rose. Post-nadir diversity loss with photons came from oligoclonal expansion, particularly CD8+ Temra cells.

V was shortened by 0 bases and J by 2 bases, with 9 bases between the two germline ends. The CDR3 has 16 residues. Germline loops: CDR1 SGHKS, CDR2 YYEKEE (reference sequence). A remark on this clone: Its antigen is undetermined.

Profiled with immunoSEQ multiplex PCR; TCRdb holds only in-frame clones, not every one. This table has over 15,000 clones, more than 85% appearing once. This TCR was recovered from a man between 70 and 80 years old with pancreatic cancer. The chain couples TRBV5-5 to TRBJ1-6; D unresolved. Here the sequenced sample was peripheral blood, taken from a patient treated with proton-based radiotherapy. The CDR3 coding sequence is TGTGCCAGCAGCTTGGAAGGGTTCGCCTATAATTCACCCCTCCACTTT. Translated, it gives CASSLEGFAYNSPLHF.